These 10 T cell receptor beta chains were all obtained from the same sample, sequenced in a study of T cell responses to AZD1222 COVID-19 vaccine. The method was immunoSEQ multiplex PCR; TCRdb's version includes in-frame clones alone and lacks a portion of them. The data contain about 100,000 clones, 88% of them singletons. The sample in question was peripheral blood, obtained on day 0 of AZD1222 vaccination. The receptors here all came from an adult in good health.

The rearrangement joins TRBV6-6 to TRBJ2-1; D might be TRBD2 (6 bases). Germline CDR1 MNHNY, CDR2 SVGAGI (reference sequence). V lost 6 bases and J 16 bases, leaving 19 bases between the germline ends. This CDR3 contains 12 residues. The CDR3 DNA is TGTGCCAGCAGCACCCCGGCTAGCGAGTATTTCTTC. It is translated as CASSTPASEYFF.

V and J are TRBV18 and TRBJ1-1; weak D call: TRBD1 (5 bases). In germline, CDR1 is KGHSH, CDR2 LQKENI. This CDR3 has 13 amino acids. The germline V and J ends were trimmed by 5 bases and 3 bases, with 10 bases remaining between them. The CDR3 nucleotides read TGTGCCAGCTCAGCGGCGGGGGACACTGAAGCTTTCTTT. Residues: CASSAAGDTEAFF.

The chain recombines TRBV10-3 with TRBJ1-3; D is perhaps TRBD1 (5 bases). Trimming left V 4 bases short and J 4 bases short, with 14 bases between. CDR1 is ENHRY and CDR2 is SYGVKD in the germline V gene. This CDR3 spans 15 amino acids. The CDR3 loop is CAISAVWGSGNTIYF. For the CDR3, the DNA is TGTGCCATCAGTGCCGTCTGGGGGTCAGGAAACACCATATATTTT.

The V gene is TRBV5-4, the J gene TRBJ1-2; possible D gene TRBD1, 6 bases. The CDR3 is 16 residues long. V lost 0 bases, J lost 7 bases, and 19 bases lay in between. CDR1 is SGHNT and CDR2 is YYREEE in the germline V gene (reference sequence). CDR3 DNA: TGTGCCAGCAGCTTGGTTCGTGATCGGGGGCGCGGTGGCTACACCTTC. This sequence encodes CASSLVRDRGRGGYTF.

This chain joins TRBV19 and TRBJ1-1; no definite D call. This CDR3 region has 12 residues. The V and J ends lost 5 bases and 5 bases respectively, with 9 bases between them. CDR1 is LNHDA, CDR2 SQIVND, per germline (reference sequence). The CDR3 here is CASSLAATEAFF. CDR3 DNA sequence: TGTGCCAGTAGTTTGGCGGCAACTGAAGCTTTCTTT.

The chain employs TRBV28 and TRBJ2-6, with no clear D. This CDR3 has 18 amino acids. Germline CDR1 reads MDHEN; CDR2 reads SYDVKM. V lost 3 bases and J 4 bases, leaving 19 bases between the germline ends. For the CDR3, the DNA is TGTGCCAGCAGTTTCCATCTGCGGACCAAAACGGGGGCCAACGTCCTGACTTTC. Its protein is CASSFHLRTKTGANVLTF.

The rearrangement links TRBV4-1 to TRBJ2-7, with a weak D call TRBD2 (7 bases). Trimming took 0 bases from V and 5 from J, leaving 26 bases between them. This CDR3 comprises 19 residues. Germline CDR1 reads MGHRA; CDR2 reads YSYEKL. In DNA form, the CDR3 reads TGCGCCAGCAGCCAAGACTGGGGGCGGGTGGCGGGAGTTGGTCACGAGCAGTACTTC. Its translation: CASSQDWGRVAGVGHEQYF.

The gene calls are TRBV4-3 and TRBJ2-1; TRBD2 matches 7 bases. Trimming removed 0 bases from V and 8 bases from J; junction bases left unmatched: 13. The CDR3 runs 17 residues. Germline V CDR1 and CDR2: LGHNA, YSLEER. In DNA, the CDR3 is TGCGCCAGCAGCCAAGAAGTAGGCGGGAGTTTTAGGCATGAGCAGTTCTTC. This gives the protein CASSQEVGGSFRHEQFF.

The chain links TRBV28 to TRBJ1-6, with D hard to call. V lost 6 bases to trimming and J lost 7 bases, with 16 bases between them. Germline V gene lookup returns CDR1 MDHEN and CDR2 SYDVKM. The CDR3 loop spans 15 amino acids. The DNA for the CDR3 is TGTGCCAGCAGCCCGGTGGAAGACATGAATTCACCCCTCCACTTT. Residues: CASSPVEDMNSPLHF.

CDR3 loop: CASSLVEGEGNEQFF. The CDR3 DNA reads as TGCGCCAGCAGCTTGGTGGAGGGAGAGGGCAATGAGCAGTTCTTC. The chain carries TRBV5-1 and TRBJ2-1, with D possibly being TRBD2 (6 bases). V was cut by 0 bases and J by 6 bases, with 13 bases left in between. The V gene's germline CDR1 is SGHRS and CDR2 YFSETQ. CDR3 length: 15 residues.